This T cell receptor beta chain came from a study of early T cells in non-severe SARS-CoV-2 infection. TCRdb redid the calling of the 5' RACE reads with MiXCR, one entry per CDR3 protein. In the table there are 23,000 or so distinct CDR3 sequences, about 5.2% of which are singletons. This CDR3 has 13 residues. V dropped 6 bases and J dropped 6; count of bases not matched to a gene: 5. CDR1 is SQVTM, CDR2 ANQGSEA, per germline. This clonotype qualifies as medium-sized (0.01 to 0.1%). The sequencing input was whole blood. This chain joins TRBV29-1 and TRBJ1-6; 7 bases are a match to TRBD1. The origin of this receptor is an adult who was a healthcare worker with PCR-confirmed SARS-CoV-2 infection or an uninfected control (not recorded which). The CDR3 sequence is CSVITGVNSPLHF. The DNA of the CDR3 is TGCAGCGTCATTACAGGGGTTAATTCACCCCTCCACTTT.